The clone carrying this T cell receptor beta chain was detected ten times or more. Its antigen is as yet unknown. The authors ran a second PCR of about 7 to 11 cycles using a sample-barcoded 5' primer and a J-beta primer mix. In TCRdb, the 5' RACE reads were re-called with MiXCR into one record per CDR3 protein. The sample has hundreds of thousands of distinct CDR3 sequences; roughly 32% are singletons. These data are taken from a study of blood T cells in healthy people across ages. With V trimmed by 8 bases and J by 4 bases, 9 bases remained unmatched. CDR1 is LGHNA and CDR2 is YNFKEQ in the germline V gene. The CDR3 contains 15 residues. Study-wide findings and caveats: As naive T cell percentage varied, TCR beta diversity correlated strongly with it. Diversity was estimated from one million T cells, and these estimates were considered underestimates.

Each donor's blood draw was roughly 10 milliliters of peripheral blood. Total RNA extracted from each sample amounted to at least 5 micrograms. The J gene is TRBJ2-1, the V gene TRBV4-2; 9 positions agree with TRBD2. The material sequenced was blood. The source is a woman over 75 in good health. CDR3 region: CASVMAGGPYNEQFF. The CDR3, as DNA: TGTGCCAGCGTGATGGCGGGGGGGCCGTACAATGAGCAGTTCTTC.